The rows below give T cell receptor beta chains drawn from one sample of a study of blood T cell repertoires in COVID-19. Produced via immunoSEQ multiplex PCR; TCRdb's table is partial and in-frame only. The profile shows tens of thousands of clones, 90% of them singletons. Sequencing was performed on peripheral blood. Every receptor here comes from a man aged 45-65 years with COVID-19, enrolled during active disease. Both conserved end residues are part of each CDR3. The D gene is left open where the match is weak. Size values are once, few and many counts, or a class for expanded clones, and some rows have none.

CDR3,DNA,D,J,V,size
CASSPGVSGSNYGYTF,TGTGCCAGCAGCCCAGGGGTGAGTGGTTCTAACTATGGCTACACCTTC,NA,TRBJ1-2,TRBV9,NA
CASSLETATYEQYF,TGTGCCAGCAGCTTAGAAACAGCTACCTACGAGCAGTACTTC,NA,TRBJ2-7,TRBV7-2,few
CASSQGQGSYGYTF,TGCGCCAGCAGCCAAGGACAGGGGAGCTATGGCTACACCTTC,TRBD1,TRBJ1-2,TRBV4-1,NA
CASSLGGGSYEQYF,TGCGCCAGCAGCTTGGGGGGCGGAAGCTACGAGCAGTACTTC,NA,TRBJ2-7,TRBV5-1,once
CASSYARVRGTEAFF,TGTGCCAGCAGTTACGCCCGGGTTCGAGGGACTGAAGCTTTCTTT,NA,TRBJ1-1,TRBV6-5,NA
CASSQDPRGRRTEAFF,TGTGCCAGCAGCCAAGACCCCAGGGGGCGTAGGACTGAAGCTTTCTTT,TRBD1,TRBJ1-1,TRBV4-2,NA
CASSDSDAETQYF,TGTGCCAGCAGTGATAGTGATGCGGAGACCCAGTACTTC,NA,TRBJ2-5,TRBV2,NA
CAWSGPPRLGGGTEAFF,TGTGCCTGGAGTGGACCGCCCCGTTTGGGAGGGGGCACTGAAGCTTTCTTT,NA,TRBJ1-1,TRBV30,NA
CASSLEWASGYEQYF,TGTGCCAGCAGCTTAGAGTGGGCTAGCGGTTACGAGCAGTACTTC,TRBD2,TRBJ2-7,TRBV7-8,NA
CAVLLQGGEEKLFF,TGTGCCGTTCTTTTACAGGGGGGAGAGGAAAAACTGTTTTTT,TRBD1,TRBJ1-4,TRBV28,NA
CASSVLAGDTGELFF,TGTGCCAGCAGTGTGCTAGCGGGAGATACCGGGGAGCTGTTTTTT,TRBD2,TRBJ2-2,TRBV2,once